The 15 T cell receptor beta chains reported below all come from one sample, sequenced in a study of blood T cell repertoires in COVID-19. Some clones are missing from TCRdb's copy, which holds only in-frame ones; the method was immunoSEQ multiplex PCR. The sample includes 160,000 or so clones, approximately 80% of them seen just once. Sample: peripheral blood. These receptor sequences come from a human donor in a cohort sampled during active COVID-19.

The CDR3 region is CASIRSGLVRNEQFF. The CDR3 nucleotides read TGTGCCAGCATAAGATCCGGACTAGTGCGGAATGAGCAGTTCTTC. The rearrangement uses TRBV27 and TRBJ2-1; 7 bases agree with TRBD2. The CDR3 is 15 residues long. The J segment lost 7 bases and the V segment lost 7 bases, leaving 13 bases of the junction unmatched. Germline CDR1 and CDR2: MNHEY and SMNVEV (reference sequence).

The chain couples TRBV30 to TRBJ2-5, with TRBD2 matching over 7 bases. Germline V gene lookup returns CDR1 GTSNPN and CDR2 SVGIG (reference sequence). This CDR3 has 13 residues. The V segment lost 3 bases and the J segment 5 bases; nucleotides outside the gene matches: 6. The CDR3: CAWSRLAHETQYF. The CDR3 nucleotides are TGTGCCTGGAGCCGACTAGCCCACGAGACCCAGTACTTC.

The chain is built from TRBV6-6 and TRBJ2-7; a possible D gene is TRBD2 (5 bases). The CDR3 consists of 14 residues. V was trimmed by 5 bases and J by 2 bases, leaving 13 bases between them. Germline CDR1 reads MNHNY; CDR2 reads SVGAGI (reference sequence). The CDR3 sequence is CASSVGASTYEQYF. The DNA for the CDR3 is TGTGCCAGCAGTGTGGGAGCGAGCACCTACGAGCAGTACTTC.

This sequence joins TRBV23-1 and TRBJ1-1; 10 bases are a match to TRBD1. TRBV23-1 is an open reading frame, and its role is uncertain. The CDR3 spans 18 residues. V shed 3 bases, J shed 0 bases, and the junction held 10 bases outside the gene matches. The CDR3 nucleotides read TGCGCCAGCAGTCATTGCCCGGGACAGGGGAAAATGAACACTGAAGCTTTCTTT. Amino acids: CASSHCPGQGKMNTEAFF.

This clone was counted many times. The chain is built from TRBV6-2 or TRBV6-3 and TRBJ2-7; 10 nucleotides align to TRBD2. With 2 bases clipped from V and 3 bases from J, the junction kept 4 bases outside the gene matches. The length of the CDR3 is 15 residues. Germline V gene lookup returns CDR1 MNHEY and CDR2 SVGEGT. This CDR3 is CASSYTSGAYYEQYF. Written as DNA, the CDR3 is TGTGCCAGCAGTTACACTAGCGGGGCCTACTACGAGCAGTACTTC.

The V and J genes are TRBV6-5 and TRBJ2-4, with TRBD1 as a possible D gene (6 bases). CDR3 length: 15 residues. Germline values: CDR1 MNHEY, CDR2 SVGAGI. V lost 6 bases and J lost 0, with 12 bases in between. The CDR3 sequence is CASRTTGLAKNIQYF. The CDR3 nucleotides read TGTGCCAGCAGAACAACAGGGTTAGCCAAAAACATTCAGTACTTC.

This chain uses TRBV18 with TRBJ1-1, with D possibly being TRBD1 (6 bases). Trimming cost V 0 bases and J 5 bases, with 13 bases left between them. The germline gives CDR1 KGHSH, CDR2 LQKENI. The CDR3 extends over 15 amino acids. CDR3 in amino acids: CASSPPGGRVTEAFF. Here the CDR3 DNA reads TGTGCCAGCTCACCACCGGGGGGGCGAGTAACTGAAGCTTTCTTT.

The chain couples TRBV14 to TRBJ1-1, with 8 bases fitting TRBD1. Germline V gene data show CDR1 as SGHDN and CDR2 as FVKESK. CDR3 size: 14 residues. Unmatched junction bases numbered 0, after V lost 0 bases and J lost 3 bases. The CDR3, as DNA: TGTGCCAGCAGCCAAGAGACAGGGGACACTGAAGCTTTCTTT. Encoded protein: CASSQETGDTEAFF.

V usage is TRBV5-4 and J usage is TRBJ2-7, with 7 bases identical to TRBD2. After removal of 7 bases from V and 5 bases from J, the junction contained 12 bases not matched to a gene. The CDR3 totals 14 residues. The germline V gene has CDR1 SGHNT and CDR2 YYREEE (reference sequence). The chain's CDR3 is CASGPPSGTNEQYF. CDR3 DNA sequence: TGTGCCAGCGGACCACCTAGTGGGACTAACGAGCAGTACTTC.

The V gene is TRBV3-1 (or the pseudogene TRBV3-2), the J gene TRBJ1-4; a weak D match, TRBD1 (5 bases). Trimming left V 6 bases short and J 12 bases short, with 20 bases between. The CDR3 consists of 14 residues. From germline, CDR1 is LGHDT and CDR2 YNNKEL (reference sequence). The CDR3 coding sequence is TGTGCCAGCAGGAAAGAGTCCGCAGGGTTTGAACTGTTTTTT. Protein product: CASRKESAGFELFF.

This clone has a handful of counts. This sequence joins TRBV4-3 and TRBJ2-4; D may be TRBD1 (5 bases). Trimming stripped 4 bases from V and 7 bases from J, with 14 bases between. The CDR3 extends over 14 amino acids. Looked up from germline, CDR1 is LGHNA and CDR2 is YSLEER. The CDR3 sequence: CASSPAGSGNIQYF. The CDR3 bases are TGCGCCAGCAGCCCGGCAGGGTCGGGTAACATTCAGTACTTC.

This chain connects TRBV7-2 to TRBJ2-1; D is possibly TRBD1 (6 bases). Germline-derived CDR1 and CDR2 are SGHTA and FQGNSA. The CDR3 extends over 11 amino acids. Trimming removed 6 bases from V and 9 bases from J, with 9 bases in between. The CDR3 sequence is CASSPGVEQFF. CDR3 DNA sequence: TGTGCCAGCAGTCCAGGGGTTGAGCAGTTCTTC.

This chain connects TRBV5-1 to TRBJ2-5; TRBD1 matches 9 bases. The CDR3 loop spans 14 amino acids. Unmatched junction bases numbered 5, after V lost 5 bases and J lost 3 bases. CDR1 is SGHRS, CDR2 YFSETQ, per germline. In DNA form, the CDR3 reads TGCGCCAGCAGAACCGGGACAGGGAAAGAGACCCAGTACTTC. Its translation: CASRTGTGKETQYF.

The V call is TRBV28, the J call TRBJ1-2, with a weak D call TRBD1 (5 bases). Trimming removed 2 bases at V and 4 bases at J, with 14 bases between. CDR1 is MDHEN, CDR2 SYDVKM, per germline. The CDR3 loop spans 15 amino acids. CDR3 nucleotide sequence: TGTGCCAGCAGTTTACCTTCGGGGGAGAGCTATGGCTACACCTTC. This gives the protein CASSLPSGESYGYTF.

This chain uses TRBV30 with TRBJ2-3, with D possibly matching TRBD1 (6 bases). The CDR3 spans 15 residues. Germline V gene lookup returns CDR1 GTSNPN and CDR2 SVGIG (reference sequence). Trimming removed 4 bases at V and 4 bases at J, with 18 bases between. CDR3 sequence (DNA): TGTGCCTGGAACACGGGGTTCAGGGGCTCAGATACGCAGTATTTT. Its translation: CAWNTGFRGSDTQYF.